A single sample is the source of the 28 T cell receptor beta chains below, sequenced in a study of Graves' ophthalmopathy and Graves' hyperthyroidism. Amplification targeted the TCR beta CDR3 regions, with RNA transcripts as the source material. An initial RT-PCR round employing HTBI primers preceded a second-round multiplex PCR. Each CDR3 protein is one row after TCRdb ran MiXCR on the multiplex PCR reads. The sample consists of 350,000 to 450,000 distinct CDR3 sequences, around a fifth of them appearing once. Sequencing was carried out using peripheral blood. All receptors derive from a young woman with stable Graves' hyperthyroidism.

This clonotype was observed at least ten times. CDR3 sequence (DNA): TGTGCCACCAGTGATAACAGGGGGCTTGGCACTGAAGCTTTCTTT. Its translation is CATSDNRGLGTEAFF. The V and J genes are TRBV24-1 and TRBJ1-1; 9 bases fit TRBD1. V lost 3 bases and J lost 4; bases outside the gene matches: 5. Per the germline V gene, CDR1 is KGHDR and CDR2 is SFDVKD. CDR3 length equals 15 residues.

The sample holds a few counts of this clonotype. This chain connects TRBV5-1 to TRBJ1-5, with 7 positions matching TRBD1. Germline V gene lookup returns CDR1 SGHRS and CDR2 YFSETQ. Germline trimming cut 5 bases from V and 1 base from J; bases unmatched to any gene: 6. The CDR3 consists of 15 residues. CDR3 amino acids: CASSSRGESNQPQHF. CDR3 nucleotide sequence: TGCGCCAGCAGTTCCAGGGGGGAAAGCAATCAGCCCCAGCATTTT.

This clonotype was counted between two and nine times. The CDR3 region has the DNA TGTGCCAGCTCACTTCCGGGCGGGAGTCGCAACGAGCAGTACTTC. Protein: CASSLPGGSRNEQYF. The genes are TRBV18 and TRBJ2-7; 7 bases are a match to TRBD2. This CDR3 has 15 residues. The V segment lost 4 bases and the J segment 5 bases; nucleotides outside the gene matches: 11. The germline CDR1 and CDR2 sequences are KGHSH and LQKENI.

This clonotype was recorded at least ten times. V gene TRBV12-3 or TRBV12-4 combines with J gene TRBJ2-7, with D maybe TRBD1 (6 bases). The CDR3 runs 12 residues. V was trimmed by 7 bases and J by 5 bases, leaving 12 bases between them. For the CDR3, the DNA is TGTGCCAGCACCTACAGGGCCGACGAGCAGTACTTC. Translation gives CASTYRADEQYF.

The chain has TRBV28 and TRBJ1-2; possible D gene TRBD1, 6 bases. V was shortened by 4 bases and J by 2 bases, with 11 bases between the two germline ends. This CDR3 has 14 residues. Per germline, CDR1 MDHEN and CDR2 SYDVKM. For the CDR3, the DNA is TGTGCCAGCAGTTCTGGGGGGCAAAACTATGGCTACACCTTC. This sequence encodes CASSSGGQNYGYTF.

This clonotype was seen at least ten times. The V call is TRBV11-2, the J call TRBJ2-7, with TRBD2 identical over 7 bases. The CDR3 extends over 13 amino acids. Germline-derived CDR1 and CDR2 are SGHAT and FQNNGV. The ends lost 6 bases at V and 1 base at J; junction bases unmatched: 3. This CDR3 is CASRASGSYEQYF. Written as DNA, the CDR3 is TGTGCCAGCAGGGCTAGCGGATCCTACGAGCAGTACTTC.

This clonotype was counted many times. This chain joins TRBV10-3 and TRBJ1-1, with D unresolved. V lost 2 bases and J 1 base, leaving 8 bases between the germline ends. This CDR3 is built from 14 residues. Germline lookup yields CDR1 ENHRY and CDR2 SYGVKD. The CDR3 loop reads CAISEGRRNTEAFF. The DNA for the CDR3 is TGTGCCATCAGTGAGGGCAGACGGAACACTGAAGCTTTCTTT.

This clonotype has more than one count but fewer than ten. The chain joins TRBV18 to TRBJ2-2; no clear D gene. The germline gives CDR1 KGHSH, CDR2 LQKENI. V lost 1 base and J lost 4, with 4 bases in between. The CDR3 length is 13 residues. The CDR3 sequence is CASSPLGTGELFF. The CDR3 region has the DNA TGTGCCAGCTCACCACTCGGCACCGGGGAGCTGTTTTTT.

This clonotype was seen many times. V usage is TRBV10-2 and J usage is TRBJ2-2; D is perhaps TRBD2 (6 bases). V was pared by 8 bases and J by 2 bases, with 24 bases between. Germline CDR1 reads WSHSY; CDR2 reads SAAADI. The CDR3 extends over 18 amino acids. The CDR3 loop reads CASRAGGRTFFNTGELFF. DNA of the CDR3: TGCGCCAGCCGCGCTGGGGGGAGGACCTTCTTCAACACCGGGGAGCTGTTTTTT.

This clonotype was counted many times. The chain employs TRBV4-1 and TRBJ2-7; possibly TRBD1 for D (5 bases). V shed 2 bases and J shed 1 base, with 9 bases lying between them. This CDR3 region has 14 residues. Germline CDR1 and CDR2: MGHRA and YSYEKL. In nucleotides, the CDR3 is TGCGCCAGCAGCCAACCCAGGGATTCCTACGAGCAGTACTTC. Encoded protein: CASSQPRDSYEQYF.

This clonotype was found many times. The CDR3 bases are TGTGCCAGCAGCTTGGGAGGGGGCACTAGCAATCAGCCCCAGCATTTT. The encoded protein is CASSLGGGTSNQPQHF. V gene TRBV11-2 combines with J gene TRBJ1-5; the match to TRBD1 covers 7 bases. Germline values: CDR1 SGHAT, CDR2 FQNNGV. The CDR3 has 16 residues. Losses at the gene ends were 3 bases for V and 0 bases for J; bases not matched to a gene: 5. Full variable domain (outside the CDR3, taken from reference TRBV11-2 and TRBJ1-5): EAGVAQSPRYKIIEKRQSVAFWCNPISGHATLYWYQQILGQGPKLLIQFQNNGVVDDSQLPKDRFSAERLKGVDSTLKIQPAKLEDSAVYLCASSLGGGTSNQPQHFGDGTRLSIL.

The rearrangement joins TRBV12-3 or TRBV12-4 to TRBJ1-2, with no clear D. The CDR3 runs to 14 residues. V was pared by 2 bases and J by 4 bases, with 11 bases between. CDR3 amino acids: CASSLRRQAYGYTF. The CDR3 DNA is TGTGCCAGCAGTTTACGGCGGCAGGCCTATGGCTACACCTTC.

About this clonotype itself: With a much larger clone just one base away, this may be a read error. The V call is TRBV7-9, the J call TRBJ2-7; no clear D gene. The CDR3 spans 15 residues. In germline, CDR1 is SEHNR, CDR2 FQNEAQ (reference sequence). The ends were cut back, 2 bases at V and 1 base at J, with 12 bases in the middle. The CDR3 DNA reads as TGTGCCAGCAGCTTAATTGGCAGCAGATCCTACGAGCAGTACTTC. It codes for CASSLIGSRSYEQYF.

This clonotype appeared many times. The rearrangement joins TRBV6-5 to TRBJ2-2; D is uncertain. The CDR3 runs 13 residues. V was clipped by 7 bases and J by 0 bases, with 6 bases between them. Germline CDR1 MNHEY, CDR2 SVGAGI. The chain's CDR3 is CASIAANTGELFF. As DNA, the CDR3 is TGTGCCAGCATAGCAGCGAACACCGGGGAGCTGTTTTTT.

This clonotype was detected ten times or more. The chain links TRBV4-1 to TRBJ1-2; 9 bases map to TRBD1. The length of the CDR3 is 14 residues. J was trimmed by 7 bases and V by 2 bases; bases with no gene match: 5. CDR1 is MGHRA and CDR2 is YSYEKL in the germline V gene. The CDR3 DNA sequence: TGCGCCAGCAGCCAATATCCGGACAGGGGTGGCTACACCTTC. Residues: CASSQYPDRGGYTF.

The chain combines TRBV19 with TRBJ2-2; D is ambiguous. The CDR3 has 14 amino acids. Germline V gene lookup returns CDR1 LNHDA and CDR2 SQIVND (reference sequence). V was shortened by 6 bases and J by 2 bases, with 10 bases between the two germline ends. The CDR3 sequence: CASRGPPNTGELFF. The CDR3 region has the DNA TGTGCCAGTAGAGGGCCGCCAAACACCGGGGAGCTGTTTTTT.

This clonotype was seen ten or more times. The gene calls are TRBV12-3 or TRBV12-4 and TRBJ2-7; D is unresolved. CDR3 length: 17 residues. V lost 1 base and J lost 0, with 16 bases in between. Here the CDR3 reads CASSLGTASPSSYEQYF. As DNA, the CDR3 is TGTGCCAGCAGTTTAGGTACCGCGTCGCCCAGCTCCTACGAGCAGTACTTC.

This clonotype was counted many times. The V call is TRBV7-2, the J call TRBJ2-5; weak D call: TRBD1 (5 bases). V was shortened by 5 bases and J by 5 bases, with 12 bases between the two germline ends. The CDR3 runs to 13 residues. Germline CDR1 reads SGHTA; CDR2 reads FQGNSA. CDR3 coding DNA: TGTGCCAGCAGCGCGCCAGGGTGGGAGACCCAGTACTTC. Its protein is CASSAPGWETQYF.

This clonotype occurred many times. The chain's CDR3 is CASSLWGQGGTEAFF. In DNA form, the CDR3 reads TGTGCCAGCAGCTTGTGGGGACAGGGGGGTACTGAAGCTTTCTTT. J is TRBJ1-1 and V is TRBV11-2; 11 bases are shared with TRBD1. From germline, CDR1 is SGHAT and CDR2 FQNNGV. The V and J ends lost 3 bases and 5 bases, in that order; junction bases with no gene match: 5. The CDR3 loop spans 15 amino acids.

This clonotype appeared a few times. The chain employs TRBV11-2 and TRBJ1-2, with 7 nucleotides matching TRBD1. Germline assignment: CDR1 SGHAT and CDR2 FQNNGV. The junction had 11 bases not matched to a gene; V was cut back by 0 bases and J by 7 bases. The CDR3 sequence is 16 residues long. In DNA form, the CDR3 reads TGTGCCAGCAGCTTAGACGGTTCAGGGGGGGCGCGTGGCTACACCTTC. It is translated as CASSLDGSGGARGYTF.

The chain carries TRBV28 and TRBJ2-7; 7 positions agree with TRBD2. Germline CDR1 reads MDHEN; CDR2 reads SYDVKM. The CDR3 sequence is 16 residues long. Trimming at V came to 6 bases and at J to 2 bases, leaving 13 bases not matched to a gene. The CDR3 reads CASSSSGEGLAYEQYF. Here the CDR3 DNA reads TGTGCCAGCAGCTCTTCTGGGGAGGGGCTCGCCTACGAGCAGTACTTC.

Many counts were recorded for this clonotype. The CDR3: CASSYGIRGSSYEQYF. CDR3 DNA sequence: TGTGCCAGCAGTTACGGTATAAGGGGAAGCTCCTACGAGCAGTACTTC. This chain uses TRBV6-5 with TRBJ2-7; possibly TRBD1 for D (5 bases). Germline-derived CDR1 and CDR2 are MNHEY and SVGAGI. The CDR3 has 16 residues. The V gene lost 2 bases and the J gene lost 0 bases, with 14 bases spanning the gap.

The table lists this clonotype with many counts. The chain joins TRBV20-1 to TRBJ1-5; D uncertain. Deletions cut 0 bases from V and 2 bases from J, with 14 bases between. The CDR3 covers 16 residues. The V gene's germline CDR1 is DFQATT and CDR2 SNEGSKA (reference sequence). CDR3 region: CSARDLGSGGNQPQHF. DNA of the CDR3: TGCAGTGCTAGAGATCTAGGGAGTGGAGGCAATCAGCCCCAGCATTTT.

This clonotype was seen only a few times. The chain carries TRBV2 and TRBJ1-3; D uncertain. CDR1 is SNHLY and CDR2 is FYNNEI in the germline V gene. There are 14 residues in the CDR3. Trimming stripped 4 bases from V and 2 bases from J, with 9 bases between. The CDR3 DNA follows: TGTGCCAGCAGTGGCCCCGGGACTGGAAACACCATATATTTT. Amino acids: CASSGPGTGNTIYF.

This clonotype was observed at least ten times. The chain links TRBV10-3 to TRBJ2-7; 13 bases fit TRBD2. CDR1 ENHRY and CDR2 SYGVKD come from the germline V gene. This CDR3 comprises 16 residues. J gave up 3 bases and V 0 bases, and 2 bases lay outside the gene matches. The CDR3 loop reads CAISESWTSGSYEQYF. Written as DNA, the CDR3 is TGTGCCATCAGTGAGTCCTGGACTAGCGGGAGCTACGAGCAGTACTTC.

About this clonotype itself: No conserved phenylalanine or tryptophan is present at the end of the CDR3, so a read error is the likely explanation. The limits of the CDR3 on the DNA are not certain, so only TCRdb's listed CDR3 is given. The genes are TRBV12-3 or TRBV12-4 and TRBJ2-2; the table names TRBD2, a call not compared with the DNA. A total of 14 residues make up the CDR3, ends included. The CDR3 sequence: CASRRAGGSRELLV.

This clonotype occurred many times. V usage is TRBV12-3 or TRBV12-4 and J usage is TRBJ1-5, with 9 positions matching TRBD1. This CDR3 is 16 amino acids long. J gave up 4 bases and V 7 bases, and 11 bases lay outside the gene matches. The chain's CDR3 is CASNNLDRGWNQPQHF. The CDR3 DNA sequence: TGTGCCAGCAATAATCTGGACAGGGGTTGGAATCAGCCCCAGCATTTT.

This clonotype has at least ten counts. V is TRBV5-1 and J is TRBJ1-5, with a possible D match to TRBD1 (6 bases). Germline assignment: CDR1 SGHRS and CDR2 YFSETQ. The V end lost 2 bases, the J end lost 3 bases, and 12 bases lay between the germline ends. The length of the CDR3 is 15 residues. CDR3 nucleotides: TGCGCCAGCAGCTTAGGGACAACGGACAATCAGCCCCAGCATTTT. Amino acids: CASSLGTTDNQPQHF.